This T cell receptor beta chain was documented in a study of blood T cells in healthy people across ages. V lost 7 bases to trimming and J lost 1 base; unmatched junction nucleotides: 7. The CDR3 totals 14 residues. CDR1 and CDR2 (germline): DFQATT, SNEGSKA (reference sequence). It was with a sample-barcoded 5' primer and a J-beta primer mix that a second PCR of about 6 to 12 cycles was run. Every cDNA molecule carried a tag from a template-switch adaptor bearing 12 random nucleotides. TCRdb reprocessed the 5' RACE reads with MiXCR, giving one entry per CDR3 protein. The sample shows 550,000 to 600,000 distinct CDR3 sequences, under 55% of them seen only once.

This clonotype was obtained from a man older than 75 in good health. The sequenced sample consisted of blood. V gene TRBV20-1 combines with J gene TRBJ1-5; 7 bases line up with TRBD1. The CDR3 coding sequence is TGCAGTGGGGCAAGGGGGCGAAGCAATCAGCCCCAGCATTTT. Amino acids: CSGARGRSNQPQHF.